Below, 19 T cell receptor beta chains from the same sample are listed, as sequenced in a study of cytomegalovirus exposure and HLA in healthy donors. The PCR employed 60 Vbeta primers together with 13 Jbeta primers. TCRdb keeps only in-frame clones here, not all; method: immunoSEQ multiplex PCR. The sample shows approximately 190,000 clones, 81% of them seen only once. What was sequenced was PBMCs. These receptor sequences come from a man aged 45-65 years in good health and CMV-seronegative.

The sample holds a few counts of this clone. The chain uses TRBV4-3 and TRBJ2-2, with TRBD2 as a possible D gene (6 bases). Germline V gene data show CDR1 as LGHNA and CDR2 as YSLEER. This CDR3 comprises 14 residues. V gave up 0 bases and J gave up 6 bases, with 8 bases separating them. The CDR3: CASSQDWGAGELFF. The CDR3 coding sequence is TGCGCCAGCAGCCAAGATTGGGGGGCCGGGGAGCTGTTTTTT.

The chain recombines TRBV9 with TRBJ1-2; D is uncertain. The CDR3 has 15 residues. The V end lost 0 bases, the J end lost 1 base, and 10 bases lay between the germline ends. Germline loops: CDR1 SGDLS, CDR2 YYNGEE. CDR3 residues: CASSVDPVGNYGYTF. The CDR3 nucleotides read TGTGCCAGCAGCGTAGATCCGGTTGGTAACTATGGCTACACCTTC.

This chain joins TRBV7-9 and TRBJ1-1, with a weak D call TRBD1 (5 bases). V lost 5 bases to trimming and J lost 3 bases, with 13 bases between them. Germline assignment: CDR1 SEHNR and CDR2 FQNEAQ (reference sequence). The CDR3 totals 14 residues. The DNA for the CDR3 is TGTGCCAGCAGCAGCAGGGTTTTAGACACTGAAGCTTTCTTT. Amino acids: CASSSRVLDTEAFF.

The chain links TRBV5-6 to TRBJ1-1; D not certain. Trimming cost V 0 bases and J 7 bases, with 4 bases left between them. The CDR3 extends over 11 amino acids. Germline V CDR1 and CDR2: SGHDT, YYEEEE. CDR3 region: CASSLGGEAFF. The CDR3 DNA reads as TGTGCCAGCAGCTTGGGCGGTGAAGCTTTCTTT.

Only a few counts were recorded for this clone. The V gene is TRBV10-3, the J gene TRBJ2-3; 7 bases map to TRBD2. The ends lost 6 bases at V and 4 bases at J; junction bases unmatched: 1. Germline V CDR1 and CDR2: ENHRY, SYGVKD. The CDR3 is made up of 12 amino acids. In nucleotides, the CDR3 is TGTGCCATCAGGGGGAGGGCAGATACGCAGTATTTT. Amino acids: CAIRGRADTQYF.

The chain couples TRBV5-1 to TRBJ1-4; 8 nucleotides line up with TRBD1. The CDR3 sequence is 14 residues long. J was trimmed by 3 bases and V by 2 bases; bases with no gene match: 0. Per the germline V gene, CDR1 is SGHRS and CDR2 is YFSETQ. CDR3 nucleotide sequence: TGCGCCAGCAGCTTACAGGGGGCTAATGAAAAACTGTTTTTT. Translated, it gives CASSLQGANEKLFF. Variable domain in full (rest from reference TRBV5-1 and TRBJ1-4): KAGVTQTPRYLIKTRGQQVTLSCSPISGHRSVSWYQQTPGQGLQFLFEYFSETQRNKGNFPGRFSGRQFSNSRSEMNVSTLELGDSALYLCASSLQGANEKLFFGSGTQLSVL.

The chain links TRBV4-1 to TRBJ1-6; D unresolved. V lost 0 bases, J lost 7 bases, and 10 bases lay in between. Germline V gives CDR1 MGHRA, CDR2 YSYEKL. The length of the CDR3 is 15 residues. The CDR3 region has the DNA TGCGCCAGCAGCCAAGATCCCCGGGGAAATTCACCCCTCCACTTT. The encoded protein is CASSQDPRGNSPLHF.

The chain is built from TRBV18 and TRBJ2-3; maybe TRBD2 (5 bases). V was trimmed by 6 bases and J by 6 bases, leaving 19 bases between them. Germline lookup yields CDR1 KGHSH and CDR2 LQKENI. This CDR3 is 15 amino acids long. This CDR3 is CASSPQLARWDTQYF. CDR3 coding DNA: TGTGCCAGCTCTCCCCAGCTAGCACGGTGGGATACGCAGTATTTT.

The chain combines TRBV7-2 with TRBJ2-1; 10 positions match TRBD1. There are 16 residues in the CDR3. V shed 2 bases, J shed 5 bases, and the junction held 6 bases outside the gene matches. The V gene's germline CDR1 is SGHTA and CDR2 FQGNSA. CDR3 sequence (DNA): TGTGCCAGCAGCTTAATCCCGGGACAGGGGAACAATGAGCAGTTCTTC. It yields the protein CASSLIPGQGNNEQFF.

Comment on this clone: The germline gene is not matched at one end of the junction; a read error may be the cause. CDR3 nucleotide sequence: TGTGCCAGCAGCTTTACAGGGTACCGCGAGCGGTACTTC. As protein: CASSFTGYRERYF. The chain is built from TRBV7-8 and TRBJ2-7; TRBD1 might be the D (6 bases). Per the germline V gene, CDR1 is SGHVS and CDR2 is FQNEAQ. The CDR3 consists of 13 residues.

This rearrangement joins TRBV7-2 to TRBJ1-6; 7 nucleotides line up with TRBD1. The CDR3 has 13 amino acids. CDR1 is SGHTA and CDR2 is FQGNSA in the germline V gene. J gave up 10 bases and V 3 bases, and 3 bases lay outside the gene matches. This CDR3 is CASSLTGSSPLHF. CDR3 nucleotide sequence: TGTGCCAGCAGCTTGACAGGGTCGTCACCCCTCCACTTT.

This clone was observed a few times. CDR3 DNA sequence: TGTGCCAGCAGCCCTAGACAGGAGCCCCACGAGCAGTACTTC. Amino acid sequence: CASSPRQEPHEQYF. The V call is TRBV5-4, the J call TRBJ2-7; tentative D call: TRBD1 (6 bases). This CDR3 has 14 amino acids. Per the germline V gene, CDR1 is SGHNT and CDR2 is YYREEE (reference sequence). V was trimmed by 4 bases and J by 5 bases, leaving 16 bases between them.

This clone was seen only a few times. The rearrangement links TRBV5-1 to TRBJ2-5; 9 nucleotides agree with TRBD2. With V trimmed by 2 bases and J by 1 base, 3 bases remained unmatched. The CDR3 is 15 amino acids. CDR1 and CDR2 (germline): SGHRS, YFSETQ. The CDR3 coding sequence is TGCGCCAGCAGCTTAAGCGGGGGGACCCAAGAGACCCAGTACTTC. Encoded protein: CASSLSGGTQETQYF.

This sequence joins TRBV2 and TRBJ1-4; no definite D call. The germline V gene has CDR1 SNHLY and CDR2 FYNNEI. This CDR3 comprises 14 residues. V was trimmed by 4 bases and J by 7 bases, leaving 13 bases between them. CDR3 amino acids: CASSAMKEGEKLFF. The DNA for the CDR3 is TGTGCCAGCAGTGCGATGAAAGAGGGTGAAAAACTGTTTTTT.

The chain uses TRBV10-3 and TRBJ2-7, with a weak D call TRBD1 (6 bases). V lost 4 bases, J lost 6 bases, and 16 bases lay in between. CDR3 size: 14 residues. From germline, CDR1 is ENHRY and CDR2 SYGVKD. CDR3 sequence reads: CAISGSTGNGEQYF. CDR3 nucleotide sequence: TGTGCCATCAGTGGATCGACAGGTAACGGCGAGCAGTACTTC.

The chain has TRBV7-9 and TRBJ2-7, with a weak D call TRBD2 (5 bases). The CDR3 has 13 amino acids. Germline V gene data show CDR1 as SEHNR and CDR2 as FQNEAQ (reference sequence). V was clipped by 8 bases and J by 0 bases, with 11 bases between them. Written as DNA, the CDR3 is TGTGCCAGCCGGGGTTACCCCTCCTACGAGCAGTACTTC. The encoded protein is CASRGYPSYEQYF.

Only one count was recorded for this clone. V usage is TRBV11-3 and J usage is TRBJ1-1; D remains unclear. CDR1 SGHNT and CDR2 YENEEA come from the germline V gene. Trimming cost V 5 bases and J 10 bases, with 14 bases left between them. This CDR3 region has 12 residues. The CDR3 loop reads CASSPAHKRAFF. The CDR3 nucleotides are TGTGCCAGCAGCCCGGCCCATAAGCGAGCTTTCTTT.

The chain joins TRBV11-2 to TRBJ2-1; 8 positions agree with TRBD2. Germline CDR1 SGHAT, CDR2 FQNNGV. Losses at the gene ends were 5 bases for V and 5 bases for J; bases not matched to a gene: 8. The CDR3 has 15 amino acids. CDR3 region: CASSHNGGADNEQFF. The CDR3 DNA sequence: TGTGCCAGCAGCCATAACGGGGGGGCCGACAATGAGCAGTTCTTC.

In this sample, this clone turned up a few times. The gene calls are TRBV2 and TRBJ1-6, with a tentative D call TRBD1 (6 bases). Trimming took off 6 bases at V and 8 bases at J, with 17 bases between the two ends. Germline V gene lookup returns CDR1 SNHLY and CDR2 FYNNEI. The CDR3 is 15 residues long. The DNA for the CDR3 is TGTGCCAGCAGAAAACGACAGGCAACGGATTCACCCCTCCACTTT. Protein product: CASRKRQATDSPLHF.